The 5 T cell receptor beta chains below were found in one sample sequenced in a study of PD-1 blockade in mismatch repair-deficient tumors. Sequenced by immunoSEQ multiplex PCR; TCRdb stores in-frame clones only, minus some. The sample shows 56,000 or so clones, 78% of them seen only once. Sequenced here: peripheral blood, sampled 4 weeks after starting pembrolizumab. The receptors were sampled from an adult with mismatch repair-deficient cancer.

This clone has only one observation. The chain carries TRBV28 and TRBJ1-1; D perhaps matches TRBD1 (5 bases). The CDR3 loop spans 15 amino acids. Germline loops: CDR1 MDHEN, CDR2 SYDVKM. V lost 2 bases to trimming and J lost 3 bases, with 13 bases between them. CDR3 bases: TGTGCCAGCAGTTTACCCCCTACAGGCCACACTGAAGCTTTCTTT. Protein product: CASSLPPTGHTEAFF. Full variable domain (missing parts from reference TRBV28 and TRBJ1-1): DVKVTQSSRYLVKRTGEKVFLECVQDMDHENMFWYRQDPGLGLRLIYFSYDVKMKEKGDIPEGYSVSREKKERFSLILESASTNQTSMYLCASSLPPTGHTEAFFGQGTRLTVV.

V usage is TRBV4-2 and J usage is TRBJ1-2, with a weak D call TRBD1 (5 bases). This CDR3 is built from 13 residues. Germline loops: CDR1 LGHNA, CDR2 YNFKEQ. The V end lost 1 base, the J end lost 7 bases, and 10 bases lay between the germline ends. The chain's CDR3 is CASSQGGDRGYTF. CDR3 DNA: TGTGCCAGCAGCCAAGGGGGGGATCGTGGCTACACCTTC.

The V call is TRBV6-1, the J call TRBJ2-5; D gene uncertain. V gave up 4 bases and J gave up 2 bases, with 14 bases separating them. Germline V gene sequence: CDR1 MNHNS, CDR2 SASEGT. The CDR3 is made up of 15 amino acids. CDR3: CASSAQVQSQETQYF. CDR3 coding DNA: TGTGCCAGCAGTGCCCAGGTACAGTCGCAAGAGACCCAGTACTTC.

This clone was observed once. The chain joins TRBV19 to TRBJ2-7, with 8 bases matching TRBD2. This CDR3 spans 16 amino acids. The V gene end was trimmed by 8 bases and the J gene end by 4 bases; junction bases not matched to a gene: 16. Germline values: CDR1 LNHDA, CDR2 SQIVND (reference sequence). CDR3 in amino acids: CASGDAGGGRSYEQYF. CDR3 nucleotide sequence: TGTGCCAGTGGGGACGCCGGGGGCGGGAGGTCGTACGAGCAGTACTTC.

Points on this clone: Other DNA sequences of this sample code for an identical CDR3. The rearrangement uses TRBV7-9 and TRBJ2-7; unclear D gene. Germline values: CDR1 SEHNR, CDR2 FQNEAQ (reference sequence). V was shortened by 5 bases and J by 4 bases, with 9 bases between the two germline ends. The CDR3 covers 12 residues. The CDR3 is CASSPTSYEQYF. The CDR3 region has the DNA TGTGCCAGCAGCCCTACTTCTTACGAGCAGTACTTC.